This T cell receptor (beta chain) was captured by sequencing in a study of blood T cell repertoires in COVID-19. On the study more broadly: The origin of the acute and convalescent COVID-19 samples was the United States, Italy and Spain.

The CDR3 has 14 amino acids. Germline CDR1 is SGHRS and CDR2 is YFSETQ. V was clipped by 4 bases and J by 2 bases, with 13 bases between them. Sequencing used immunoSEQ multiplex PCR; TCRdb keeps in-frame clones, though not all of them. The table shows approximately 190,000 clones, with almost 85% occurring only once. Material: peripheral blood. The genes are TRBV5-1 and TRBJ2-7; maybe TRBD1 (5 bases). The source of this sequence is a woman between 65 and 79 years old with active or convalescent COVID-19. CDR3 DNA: TGCGCCAGCAGCCCACGGACACAGACCTACGAGCAGTACTTC. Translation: CASSPRTQTYEQYF.